A selection of T cell receptor beta chains follows, all from one sample in a study of blood T cells in healthy people across ages. TCRdb independently ran MiXCR on the 5' RACE reads; one entry per CDR3 protein. The sample lists 650,000 to 1,000,000 distinct CDR3 sequences, roughly 35% occurring once. The material sequenced was blood. All receptors come from a man aged 18-30 years in good health. Both conserved end residues are part of each CDR3. Each record gives: clone size, D gene, V gene, CDR3 length, J gene, CDR3 DNA, CDR3 protein. D genes are given only for firm matches. Part of the rows lack a size; the others show once, few, many or a class for expanded clones.

many	-	TRBV5-6	15	TRBJ2-1	TGTGCCAGCAGCCCCGGAACTAGGGGAATCAATGAGCAGTTCTTC	CASSPGTRGINEQFF
few	-	TRBV7-9	16	TRBJ1-1	TGTGCCAGCAGCTCCATCGGGAGTCGGGCCGTCACTGAAGCTTTCTTT	CASSSIGSRAVTEAFF
many	TRBD1	TRBV29-1	12	TRBJ1-2	TGCAGCGTTAGAACAGGGGCGGGAGGCTACACCTTC	CSVRTGAGGYTF
few	-	TRBV20-1	13	TRBJ2-3	TGCAGTGTTGCCGCGCCGGGCACAGATACGCAGTATTTT	CSVAAPGTDTQYF
-	-	TRBV7-3	14	TRBJ1-6	TGTGCCAGCAGCTCTCAGGGGTGGAATTCACCCCTCCACTTT	CASSSQGWNSPLHF
few	TRBD1	TRBV19	15	TRBJ2-5	TGTGCCAGTAACTCACTCGCAGGGGGCCAAGAGACCCAGTACTTC	CASNSLAGGQETQYF
-	-	TRBV12-3/TRBV12-4	13	TRBJ1-6	TGTGCCAGTGGGGGCTACTATAATTCACCCCTCCACTTT	CASGGYYNSPLHF
-	-	TRBV12-3/TRBV12-4	15	TRBJ1-5	TGTGCCAGCAGTTCCAGGAGGGTCTCCAATCAGCCCCAGCATTTT	CASSSRRVSNQPQHF
-	TRBD2	TRBV9	16	TRBJ2-7	TGTGCCAGCAGCGTATCCGGCGGGAGTTCCCTCTACGAGCAGTACTTC	CASSVSGGSSLYEQYF
-	TRBD2	TRBV30	14	TRBJ2-3	TGTGCCTGGAGTGTCGGGACTAGTCTGGATACGCAGTATTTT	CAWSVGTSLDTQYF
few	TRBD1	TRBV4-1	15	TRBJ1-2	TGCGCCAGCAGCCAAGACCCCAGGGGGAACTATGGCTACACCTTC	CASSQDPRGNYGYTF
-	-	TRBV25-1	14	TRBJ2-1	TGTGCCAGCAGTGAGCCTGACCGAAACAATGAGCAGTTCTTC	CASSEPDRNNEQFF
-	-	TRBV7-2	14	TRBJ2-3	TGTGCCAGCAGCCTCGTGAGGGGGTCAGATCCGCAGTATTTT	CASSLVRGSDPQYF
-	-	TRBV6-1	16	TRBJ2-1	TGTGCCAGCAGTGAAGCAGAAACGGCGTCCTACAATGAGCAGTTCTTC	CASSEAETASYNEQFF
few	-	TRBV12-3/TRBV12-4	14	TRBJ1-2	TGTGCCAGCAGTCTTCGACAGGAGGTCTATGGCTACACCTTC	CASSLRQEVYGYTF
many	-	TRBV20-1	14	TRBJ2-7	TGCAGTGCGAGGACAACAGGATCTACCTACGAGCAGTACTTC	CSARTTGSTYEQYF
-	-	TRBV7-9	18	TRBJ2-5	TGTGCCAGCAGCTTTAGCCAGCGGGCGAAATCTCCCCAAGAGACCCAGTACTTC	CASSFSQRAKSPQETQYF
many	-	TRBV20-1	13	TRBJ2-1	TGCAGTGCTAGAGATCTCTTGGACAATGAGCAGTTCTTC	CSARDLLDNEQFF
once	-	TRBV13	15	TRBJ2-7	TGTGCCAGCAGCCCATACACGGAAATTACCTACGAGCAGTACTTC	CASSPYTEITYEQYF
few	TRBD1	TRBV20-1	13	TRBJ2-7	TGCAGTGCTAGCACAGGGGGATCCCACGAGCAGTACTTC	CSASTGGSHEQYF